The sequence of this T cell receptor beta chain was determined in a study of cytomegalovirus exposure and HLA in healthy donors. The PCR ran on 60 Vbeta and 13 Jbeta primers. Assay: immunoSEQ multiplex PCR; the TCRdb copy retains only in-frame clones and omits some. The table records 110,000 or so clones, over 65% of them present only once. The CDR3 spans 14 residues. Germline CDR1 and CDR2: LGHNA and YSLEER. The junction had 2 bases not matched to a gene; V was cut back by 3 bases and J by 5 bases. The J gene is TRBJ1-4, the V gene TRBV4-3; the match to TRBD1 covers 8 bases. The sample was PBMCs. This TCR came from a woman aged 18 to 35 in good health and CMV-seronegative. The CDR3 loop reads CASSHRQGNEKLFF. The CDR3 nucleotides read TGCGCCAGCAGCCACCGACAGGGGAATGAAAAACTGTTTTTT.